What follows are 25 T cell receptor beta chains derived from one specimen sequenced in a study of cytomegalovirus exposure and HLA in healthy donors. This PCR relied on a set of 60 Vbeta primers and 13 Jbeta primers. Data came from immunoSEQ multiplex PCR; TCRdb stores just in-frame clones and leaves some out. The sample has 40,000 or so clones, roughly nine tenths seen once; the top ten hold roughly 2.6%. Sequences were obtained from PBMCs. The source of these receptors is a woman aged 18-29 years in good health and CMV-seronegative.

The rearrangement joins TRBV4-1 to TRBJ1-5, with 8 bases that match TRBD1. The CDR3 is made up of 16 amino acids. With 2 bases clipped from V and 3 bases from J, the junction kept 6 bases outside the gene matches. Per the germline V gene, CDR1 is MGHRA and CDR2 is YSYEKL. DNA for the CDR3: TGCGCCAGCAGCCAATCCCCGGGACAGGTCAATCAGCCCCAGCATTTT. This translates into CASSQSPGQVNQPQHF.

CDR3 region: CASSPVRNSPLHF. CDR3 DNA sequence: TGTGCCAGCAGTCCCGTTCGTAATTCACCCCTCCACTTT. The chain employs TRBV6-5 and TRBJ1-6; no clear D gene. Germline V lookup: CDR1 MNHEY, CDR2 SVGAGI. Between the trimmed V and J ends, which lost 5 bases and 6 bases, there was a span of 8 bases. The CDR3 totals 13 residues.

This clone was seen once. The rearrangement links TRBV7-8 to TRBJ2-7; 10 nucleotides align to TRBD1. Germline V gene lookup returns CDR1 SGHVS and CDR2 FQNEAQ. V lost 2 bases, J lost 5 bases, and 3 bases stayed unmatched. CDR3 size: 14 residues. The CDR3 is CASSLTGQGNEQYF. CDR3 DNA sequence: TGTGCCAGCAGCTTAACGGGACAGGGGAACGAGCAGTACTTC.

This chain uses TRBV4-3 with TRBJ2-1; 10 positions match TRBD2. Germline CDR1 and CDR2: LGHNA and YSLEER. The length of the CDR3 is 17 residues. With V trimmed by 4 bases and J by 8 bases, 14 bases remained unmatched. CDR3 amino acids: CASSRHLAGVQVYEQFF. CDR3 DNA: TGCGCCAGCAGCCGACACCTAGCGGGAGTGCAAGTCTATGAGCAGTTCTTC.

V and J are TRBV13 and TRBJ1-1; 8 nucleotides agree with TRBD1. The germline gives CDR1 PRHDT, CDR2 FYEKMQ (reference sequence). The CDR3 has 14 residues. The V segment lost 3 bases and the J segment 1 base; nucleotides outside the gene matches: 1. The CDR3 reads CASSLTGANTEAFF. CDR3 in DNA: TGTGCCAGCAGCTTGACAGGGGCGAACACTGAAGCTTTCTTT.

This rearrangement joins TRBV28 to TRBJ1-4; D ambiguous. The CDR3 totals 13 residues. V shed 6 bases and J shed 8 bases, with 13 bases lying between them. Germline lookup yields CDR1 MDHEN and CDR2 SYDVKM. The CDR3 bases are TGTGCCAGCAGAGGAGAGAGACCCGAAAAACTGTTTTTT. It is translated as CASRGERPEKLFF.

This chain connects TRBV29-1 to TRBJ2-5, with a tentative D call TRBD2 (5 bases). The ends were cut back, 5 bases at V and 6 bases at J, with 16 bases in the middle. This CDR3 is 13 amino acids long. Looked up from germline, CDR1 is SQVTM and CDR2 is ANQGSEA. CDR3 in amino acids: CSVLGSSVQTQYF. CDR3 nucleotides: TGCAGCGTTTTGGGAAGTAGCGTGCAGACCCAGTACTTC.

This chain connects TRBV19 to TRBJ2-5, with 7 bases matching TRBD1. The end of the DNA aligns better with TRBJ2-7, so the J call may be wrong. The CDR3 extends over 15 amino acids. Per germline, CDR1 LNHDA and CDR2 SQIVND (reference sequence). As DNA, the CDR3 is TGTGCCAGTAGCCGAGACAGGGATCCCGGGTACGAGCAGTACTTC. As protein: CASSRDRDPGYEQYF.

About this clone itself: A read error is likely, as this CDR3 ends without the conserved phenylalanine or tryptophan. It is unclear where the CDR3 begins or ends on the DNA, so no DNA is shown, and the CDR3 is as TCRdb lists it. The V call is TRBV5-4, the J call TRBJ2-7; the D call of TRBD1 is as the table states it, not checked on the DNA. The length of the CDR3 is 11 amino acids, counting both ends. Germline assignment: CDR1 SGHNT and CDR2 YYREEE (reference sequence). CDR3 sequence reads: CASSLGTVPCL.

Concerning this clone: An end of the junction does not agree with germline; a read error may underlie this. V is TRBV7-9 and J is TRBJ1-1; maybe TRBD1 (5 bases). Germline CDR1 SEHNR, CDR2 FQNEAQ (reference sequence). This CDR3 has 16 amino acids. This chain's CDR3 is CSSSSSPRWQGNEAFF. In nucleotides, the CDR3 is TGTTCCAGCAGCTCATCCCCTCGGTGGCAGGGTAATGAAGCTTTCTTT.

The chain is built from TRBV6-1 and TRBJ2-3; the D gene is possibly TRBD2 (6 bases). Germline V CDR1 and CDR2: MNHNS, SASEGT. This CDR3 has 15 residues. V lost 6 bases and J lost 6, with 19 bases in between. The CDR3, as DNA: TGTGCCAGCAGCGAAACGGCGGGGTCGCAGGATACGCAGTATTTT. Its translation is CASSETAGSQDTQYF.

The chain employs TRBV9 and TRBJ2-3; 8 positions match TRBD2. The CDR3 runs 15 residues. Germline loops: CDR1 SGDLS, CDR2 YYNGEE. The junction had 10 bases not matched to a gene; V was cut back by 6 bases and J by 4 bases. The CDR3 loop is CASTESGSWSDTQYF. The CDR3 bases are TGTGCCAGCACCGAAAGCGGGAGTTGGTCAGATACGCAGTATTTT.

The chain employs TRBV4-3 and TRBJ1-1; D remains unclear. The germline V gene has CDR1 LGHNA and CDR2 YSLEER. V shed 0 bases and J shed 6 bases, with 14 bases lying between them. CDR3 length: 15 residues. CDR3 loop: CASSQDDRGKAEAFF. The CDR3 DNA sequence: TGCGCCAGCAGCCAAGACGACCGGGGAAAGGCTGAAGCTTTCTTT.

The genes are TRBV30 and TRBJ2-1, with 10 bases fitting TRBD2. V was pared by 4 bases and J by 9 bases, with 9 bases of the junction left unmatched. This CDR3 has 14 amino acids. From germline, CDR1 is GTSNPN and CDR2 SVGIG (reference sequence). The CDR3 loop is CAWTQREGEGEQFF. The CDR3, as DNA: TGTGCCTGGACACAGCGGGAGGGCGAGGGTGAGCAGTTCTTC.

V and J are TRBV28 and TRBJ1-1; 9 positions match TRBD1. From germline, CDR1 is MDHEN and CDR2 SYDVKM. CDR3 size: 15 residues. Trimming cost V 5 bases and J 4 bases; bases outside gene matches: 8. The CDR3 loop is CASSTSGTGRTEAFF. CDR3 nucleotide sequence: TGTGCCAGCAGTACCTCCGGGACAGGGCGCACTGAAGCTTTCTTT.

The rearrangement uses TRBV6-4 and TRBJ2-3; 9 bases are a match to TRBD1. The V segment lost 6 bases and the J segment 3 bases; nucleotides outside the gene matches: 7. The CDR3 spans 15 residues. Germline values: CDR1 MRHNA, CDR2 SNTAGT. CDR3 loop: CASSQTGTGTDTQYF. The DNA of the CDR3 is TGTGCCAGCAGCCAGACCGGGACAGGGACAGATACGCAGTATTTT.

This clone came up a few times. The V and J genes are TRBV28 and TRBJ1-3; D is uncertain. The V end lost 5 bases, the J end lost 0 bases, and 23 bases lay between the germline ends. The CDR3 has 19 amino acids. The V gene's germline CDR1 is MDHEN and CDR2 SYDVKM. For the CDR3, the DNA is TGTGCCAGCAGTCCCCTCATTTGGGCAGTCCGTCTCTCTGGAAACACCATATATTTT. The encoded protein is CASSPLIWAVRLSGNTIYF.

The rearrangement links TRBV9 to TRBJ2-5, with 8 nucleotides matching TRBD2. With V trimmed by 0 bases and J by 0 bases, 7 bases remained unmatched. The CDR3 has 17 residues. From germline, CDR1 is SGDLS and CDR2 YYNGEE. The CDR3 region has the DNA TGTGCCAGCAGCGTAGGGGCCAGCGGGAGAAACCAAGAGACCCAGTACTTC. Translation gives CASSVGASGRNQETQYF.

Comment on this clone: The junction shows a germline mismatch at one end, possibly a read error. This chain links TRBV7-9 with TRBJ2-2; 7 bases map to TRBD2. The CDR3 spans 13 residues. CDR1 is SEHNR and CDR2 is FQNEAQ in the germline V gene (reference sequence). The CDR3 DNA reads as TGTTCCAGCGGGACTACGAACACCGGGGAGCTGTTTTTT. Its translation: CSSGTTNTGELFF.

This clone was recorded a few times. This rearrangement joins TRBV30 to TRBJ1-4, with 8 bases matching TRBD1. This CDR3 is 14 amino acids long. In germline, CDR1 is GTSNPN, CDR2 SVGIG (reference sequence). V gave up 5 bases and J gave up 7 bases; unmatched junction bases: 9. The CDR3 spells CAWGSQGAGEKLFF. As DNA, the CDR3 is TGTGCCTGGGGTAGCCAGGGGGCAGGTGAAAAACTGTTTTTT.

The V gene is TRBV11-3, the J gene TRBJ2-5, with D possibly being TRBD2 (6 bases). The V gene's germline CDR1 is SGHNT and CDR2 YENEEA. The V end was cut by 7 bases, the J end by 4 bases, with 13 bases between. The CDR3 covers 13 residues. The CDR3 spells CASKPGAGETQYF. CDR3 nucleotide sequence: TGTGCCAGCAAGCCGGGAGCGGGAGAGACCCAGTACTTC.

The V and J genes are TRBV5-4 and TRBJ2-1, with TRBD2 matching 7 bases. The CDR3 contains 15 residues. Germline V gene sequence: CDR1 SGHNT, CDR2 YYREEE (reference sequence). V shed 5 bases, J shed 0 bases, and the junction held 5 bases outside the gene matches. The DNA for the CDR3 is TGTGCCAGCAGTGGGGGAGGGCCCTCCTACAATGAGCAGTTCTTC. Translation: CASSGGGPSYNEQFF.

Points on this clone: The junction does not match germline at one end; this may be a read error. This chain links TRBV7-9 with TRBJ2-7; D call uncertain. The CDR3 is made up of 13 amino acids. From germline, CDR1 is SEHNR and CDR2 FQNEAQ (reference sequence). The CDR3, as DNA: TGTTCCAGCAGCTTACCCACATACACGGAGCAGTACTTC. The encoded protein is CSSSLPTYTEQYF. The full variable domain, completed using reference TRBV7-9 and TRBJ2-7, is DTGVSQNPRHKITKRGQNVTFRCDPISEHNRLYWYRQTLGQGPEFLTYFQNEAQLEKSRLLSDRFSAERPKGSFSTLEIQRTEQGDSAMYLCSSSLPTYTEQYFGPGTRLTVT.

The chain employs TRBV29-1 and TRBJ2-5; D perhaps matches TRBD1 (5 bases). The CDR3 covers 11 residues. V lost 7 bases, J lost 6 bases, and 12 bases lay in between. CDR1 is SQVTM, CDR2 ANQGSEA, per germline. This CDR3 reads CSGGGSKTQYF. The CDR3 DNA is TGCAGCGGGGGCGGATCGAAGACCCAGTACTTC.

J is TRBJ2-2 and V is TRBV29-1; TRBD2 agrees at 11 bases. CDR3 length: 15 residues. Trimming removed 3 bases from V and 6 bases from J; junction bases left unmatched: 6. CDR1 and CDR2 from the germline V gene are SQVTM and ANQGSEA. This CDR3 is CSVDGTSGGPGELFF. As DNA, the CDR3 is TGCAGCGTTGATGGGACTAGCGGAGGACCCGGGGAGCTGTTTTTT.